In its sample, the clone carrying this TCR beta chain was seen once. The target antigen is unknown. This sample was included in a study of blood T cells in healthy people across ages. In the study overall: Template-switching capture recovered about one barcoded beta molecule per two T cells.

V was trimmed by 3 bases and J by 3 bases, leaving 12 bases between them. Looked up from germline, CDR1 is MDHEN and CDR2 is SYDVKM. CDR3 length: 14 residues. The study, taken as a whole, reports: Long-lived donors carried more naive CD4+ cells and greater diversity than aged donors.

A J-beta primer mix and a sample-barcoded 5' primer were used in a second PCR of roughly 7 to 12 cycles. Every cDNA was tagged by a template-switch adaptor with 12 random nucleotides. Per sample, CDR3-containing paired-end reads numbered at least 2.5 million. In TCRdb, the 5' RACE reads were re-called with MiXCR into one record per CDR3 protein. The table lists 850,000 to 1,300,000 distinct CDR3 sequences, roughly 45% of them singletons. The TCR originated in a woman in her fifties or sixties in good health. Sample: blood. The chain couples TRBV28 to TRBJ2-7; no definite D call. CDR3: CASSFLSKSYEQYF. The DNA of the CDR3 is TGTGCCAGCAGTTTCTTATCCAAGAGCTACGAGCAGTACTTC.